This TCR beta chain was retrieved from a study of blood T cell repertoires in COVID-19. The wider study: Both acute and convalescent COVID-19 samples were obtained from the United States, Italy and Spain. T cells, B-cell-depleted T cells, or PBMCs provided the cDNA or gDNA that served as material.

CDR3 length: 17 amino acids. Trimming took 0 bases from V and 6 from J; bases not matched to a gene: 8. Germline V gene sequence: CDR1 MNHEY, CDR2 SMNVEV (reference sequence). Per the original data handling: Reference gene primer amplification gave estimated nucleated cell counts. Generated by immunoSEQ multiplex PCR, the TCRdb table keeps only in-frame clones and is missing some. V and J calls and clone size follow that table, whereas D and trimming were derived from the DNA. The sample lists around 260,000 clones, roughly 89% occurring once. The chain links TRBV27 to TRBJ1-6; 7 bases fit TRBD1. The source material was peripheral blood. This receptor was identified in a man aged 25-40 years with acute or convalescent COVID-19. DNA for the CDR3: TGTGCCAGCAGTTTATCGAGAGGGGGCGCCGGTAATTCACCCCTCCACTTT. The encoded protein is CASSLSRGGAGNSPLHF.